This TCR beta chain is drawn from a study of spatial heterogeneity in lung cancer. Study-level information: There were consistently more beta-chain sequences detected than alpha-chain sequences.

The study tagged each TCR cDNA molecule with a unique molecular identifier. Using its own MiXCR run on the 5' RACE reads, TCRdb lists one record per CDR3 protein. This sample yields 25,000 or so distinct CDR3 sequences, of which 4.5% to 7.5% are seen a single time; 22% belongs to the top ten. Germline CDR1 KGHDR, CDR2 SFDVKD. Trimming pared 2 bases from V and 0 bases from J, leaving 9 bases between. The CDR3 totals 16 residues. As for time point: blood at routine non-recurrence follow-up after resection. From tumor, nontumor lung or frozen PBMC, whole RNA was taken unsorted for sequencing. The sample holds many counts of this clonotype.

The chain is built from TRBV24-1 and TRBJ2-2; no reliable D call. This clonotype originated in a male donor with early-stage non-small cell lung cancer. Material: PBMCs, obtained at follow-up. The CDR3 DNA follows: TGTGCCACCAGTGATTCCACACCCGCGAACACCGGGGAGCTGTTTTTT. This codes for CATSDSTPANTGELFF.